These 2 T cell receptor beta chains originate from one sample sequenced in a study of blood T cell repertoires in COVID-19. Using immunoSEQ multiplex PCR, the repertoire was profiled, and TCRdb retains in-frame clones only, with some absent. The table shows about 130,000 clones, with about 88% occurring only once. The specimen was PBMCs or T cells enriched from blood (not recorded which). Receptors were obtained from a woman aged 45-59 years who had recovered from COVID-19.

This clone was counted many times. The CDR3 here is CASSSQGTGGKVNGYTF. CDR3 DNA sequence: TGTGCCAGCAGTTCCCAAGGGACAGGGGGTAAAGTTAATGGCTACACCTTC. The gene calls are TRBV27 and TRBJ1-2; 11 nucleotides line up with TRBD1. Germline CDR1 MNHEY, CDR2 SMNVEV (reference sequence). Trimming took 4 bases from V and 6 from J; bases not matched to a gene: 13. This CDR3 has 17 amino acids.

The chain employs TRBV10-3 and TRBJ1-3; D not certain. The CDR3 loop spans 12 amino acids. Germline V gene lookup returns CDR1 ENHRY and CDR2 SYGVKD. The V end was cut by 9 bases, the J end by 3 bases, with 9 bases between. CDR3 coding DNA: TGTGCCATAGGAGGTGGTGGAAACACCATATATTTT. This gives the protein CAIGGGGNTIYF.